This T cell receptor (beta chain) stems from a study of early T cells in non-severe SARS-CoV-2 infection. Study information: Sequencing of bulk RNA from unsorted whole blood was done, without chain pairing. Study results and limitations: Matches to VDJdb favored anti-spike CD8 responses and missed private and CD4 specificities.

The table lists this clonotype with many counts. What it binds is unknown. Individual cDNA molecules each received unique molecular identifiers attached to them. TCRdb called the 5' RACE reads again in MiXCR, with one record for every CDR3 protein. The top ten hold 15% to 19% of the sample, which has 60,000 to 75,000 distinct CDR3 sequences, approximately 9.1% seen once. With 7 bases removed from V and 5 bases from J, the gap between germline ends came to 9 bases. The CDR3 extends over 11 amino acids. Germline CDR1 and CDR2: SEHNR and FQNEAQ (reference sequence). Source: whole blood, taken at baseline. This receptor was identified in an adult who was a healthcare worker with PCR-confirmed SARS-CoV-2 infection or an uninfected control (not recorded which). The rearrangement links TRBV7-9 to TRBJ2-7; D uncertain. CDR3 in amino acids: CASTISHEQYF. The DNA for the CDR3 is TGTGCCAGCACCATAAGTCACGAGCAGTACTTC.